A selection of T cell receptor beta chains follows, all from one sample in a study of CDR3 diversity in severe acne. TCRdb processed the PCR reads anew with MiXCR; each CDR3 protein has one entry. The table shows about 93,000 distinct CDR3 sequences, with approximately 52% occurring only once. The specimen sequenced was blood. Receptors were obtained from a male donor in good health, serving as a control. Both conserved end residues are part of each CDR3. D genes are given only for firm matches. Clone size is not always given. Where it is, it says once, few, many or a class for expanded clones.

d_gene: TRBD1; v_gene: TRBV7-2; abundance: NA; j_gene: TRBJ2-7; CDR3aa: CASSQDRDLYGQYF; CDR3nt: TGTGCCAGCAGCCAGGACAGGGATCTCTACGGGCAGTACTTC
d_gene: TRBD2; v_gene: TRBV19; abundance: many; j_gene: TRBJ2-5; CDR3aa: CASSISGRAQETQYF; CDR3nt: TGTGCCAGTAGTATTAGCGGGAGGGCCCAAGAGACCCAGTACTTC
d_gene: NA; v_gene: TRBV12-3/TRBV12-4; abundance: many; j_gene: TRBJ1-5; CDR3aa: CASSPSWGALANQPQHF; CDR3nt: TGTGCCAGCAGTCCCTCTTGGGGGGCATTAGCCAATCAGCCCCAGCATTTT
d_gene: NA; v_gene: TRBV24-1; abundance: many; j_gene: TRBJ2-7; CDR3aa: CATSDSTGYLHEQYF; CDR3nt: TGTGCCACCAGTGATTCGACAGGATACCTTCACGAGCAGTACTTC
d_gene: NA; v_gene: TRBV7-3; abundance: NA; j_gene: TRBJ2-2; CDR3aa: CASSQTRQNTGELFF; CDR3nt: TGTGCCAGCAGCCAGACCCGTCAGAACACCGGGGAGCTGTTTTTT
d_gene: TRBD1; v_gene: TRBV10-2; abundance: NA; j_gene: TRBJ2-7; CDR3aa: CASSESGQGTKQYF; CDR3nt: TGCGCCAGCAGTGAGAGTGGACAGGGCACCAAGCAGTACTTC
d_gene: NA; v_gene: TRBV7-9; abundance: many; j_gene: TRBJ2-5; CDR3aa: CASSLGPTGHQETQYF; CDR3nt: TGTGCCAGCAGCTTAGGGCCTACAGGGCACCAAGAGACCCAGTACTTC
d_gene: NA; v_gene: TRBV9; abundance: NA; j_gene: TRBJ2-2; CDR3aa: CASGVAGGTGELFF; CDR3nt: TGTGCCAGCGGCGTAGCAGGAGGCACCGGGGAGCTGTTTTTT
d_gene: NA; v_gene: TRBV19; abundance: many; j_gene: TRBJ2-1; CDR3aa: CASSVSNEQFF; CDR3nt: TGTGCCAGTAGTGTTAGCAATGAGCAGTTCTTC
d_gene: TRBD1; v_gene: TRBV3-1; abundance: NA; j_gene: TRBJ1-2; CDR3aa: CASSHPTGFPGYTF; CDR3nt: TGTGCCAGCAGCCACCCGACAGGGTTTCCGGGCTACACCTTC
d_gene: TRBD1; v_gene: TRBV28; abundance: many; j_gene: TRBJ2-2; CDR3aa: CASSLDREDTGELFF; CDR3nt: TGTGCCAGCAGTTTAGACAGGGAAGACACCGGGGAGCTGTTTTTT
d_gene: TRBD2; v_gene: TRBV20-1; abundance: NA; j_gene: TRBJ2-3; CDR3aa: CSASSGRTDTQYF; CDR3nt: TGCAGTGCCTCTAGCGGGAGGACAGATACGCAGTATTTT
d_gene: TRBD2; v_gene: TRBV4-2; abundance: NA; j_gene: TRBJ2-7; CDR3aa: CASSQGGGRANEQYF; CDR3nt: TGTGCCAGCAGCCAAGGTGGCGGGAGGGCTAACGAGCAGTACTTC
d_gene: NA; v_gene: TRBV7-9; abundance: once; j_gene: TRBJ2-7; CDR3aa: CASSLDQTGRYEQYF; CDR3nt: TGTGCCAGCAGCTTAGATCAGACAGGACGCTACGAGCAGTACTTC
d_gene: NA; v_gene: TRBV19; abundance: NA; j_gene: TRBJ1-5; CDR3aa: CASSIRAGGNQPQHF; CDR3nt: TGTGCCAGTAGTATCAGGGCGGGCGGCAATCAGCCCCAGCATTTT
d_gene: TRBD1; v_gene: TRBV15; abundance: once; j_gene: TRBJ2-7; CDR3aa: CATRKGQESYEQYF; CDR3nt: TGTGCCACCAGGAAGGGACAGGAGTCCTACGAGCAGTACTTC
d_gene: TRBD2; v_gene: TRBV5-1; abundance: few; j_gene: TRBJ2-7; CDR3aa: CASSPRGGEREQYF; CDR3nt: TGTGCCAGCAGCCCCCGGGGGGGTGAGCGGGAGCAGTACTTC
d_gene: NA; v_gene: TRBV7-9; abundance: once; j_gene: TRBJ1-1; CDR3aa: CASSLLRAGYTEAFF; CDR3nt: TGTGCCAGCAGCTTACTCCGGGCAGGGTACACTGAAGCTTTCTTT
d_gene: NA; v_gene: TRBV29-1; abundance: few; j_gene: TRBJ1-1; CDR3aa: CSVEVNRKMNTEAFF; CDR3nt: TGCAGCGTTGAAGTTAATAGGAAAATGAACACTGAAGCTTTCTTT
d_gene: NA; v_gene: TRBV6-5; abundance: few; j_gene: TRBJ2-2; CDR3aa: CASSSSAGELFF; CDR3nt: TGTGCCAGCAGTTCTAGCGCCGGGGAGCTGTTTTTT
d_gene: NA; v_gene: TRBV5-1; abundance: NA; j_gene: TRBJ1-2; CDR3aa: CASSSPSLYGYTF; CDR3nt: TGCGCCAGCAGCTCTCCATCATTGTATGGCTACACCTTC
d_gene: NA; v_gene: TRBV28; abundance: NA; j_gene: TRBJ1-1; CDR3aa: CASRNPNGQLSTEAFF; CDR3nt: TGTGCCAGCAGAAACCCAAATGGACAATTGAGCACTGAAGCTTTCTTT
d_gene: NA; v_gene: TRBV10-3; abundance: NA; j_gene: TRBJ1-6; CDR3aa: CASSIYALRERSYNSPLHF; CDR3nt: TGTGCCAGCAGTATCTATGCGCTCAGGGAGAGGTCCTATAATTCACCCCTCCACTTT
d_gene: NA; v_gene: TRBV28; abundance: NA; j_gene: TRBJ2-5; CDR3aa: CANRYQETQYF; CDR3nt: TGTGCCAACAGGTACCAAGAGACCCAGTACTTC
d_gene: NA; v_gene: TRBV7-9; abundance: NA; j_gene: TRBJ1-6; CDR3aa: CASSLPGGNWGSGSPLHF; CDR3nt: TGTGCCAGCAGCCTACCCGGCGGGAATTGGGGTTCGGGCTCACCCCTCCACTTT
d_gene: NA; v_gene: TRBV5-1; abundance: NA; j_gene: TRBJ2-3; CDR3aa: CASSLVRSDTQYF; CDR3nt: TGCGCCAGCAGCTTGGTCAGGTCAGATACGCAGTATTTT
d_gene: NA; v_gene: TRBV4-1; abundance: NA; j_gene: TRBJ2-7; CDR3aa: CASSQIGTNNDEQYF; CDR3nt: TGCGCCAGCAGCCAAATCGGGACGAACAACGACGAGCAGTACTTC
d_gene: NA; v_gene: TRBV24-1; abundance: NA; j_gene: TRBJ1-1; CDR3aa: CATPRRGNTEAFF; CDR3nt: TGTGCCACCCCCCGCCGGGGGAACACTGAAGCTTTCTTT
d_gene: NA; v_gene: TRBV7-9; abundance: few; j_gene: TRBJ2-7; CDR3aa: CASSWPGSYEQYF; CDR3nt: TGTGCCAGCAGCTGGCCAGGGTCCTACGAGCAGTACTTC